The clone carrying this T cell receptor (beta chain) was counted at least ten times. The V gene lost 1 base and the J gene lost 5 bases, with 5 bases spanning the gap. There are 12 residues in the CDR3. Germline loops: CDR1 MDHEN, CDR2 SYDVKM. The entry originates in a study of early T cells in non-severe SARS-CoV-2 infection. Whole-study context: Bulk RNA from unsorted whole blood was sequenced; chains were unpaired.

Tagging with unique molecular identifiers was applied to individual cDNA molecules. MiXCR, applied by TCRdb to the 5' RACE reads, yields one record per CDR3 protein. The sample yields under 70,000 distinct CDR3 sequences, 15% seen once. The chain carries TRBV28 and TRBJ2-5, with D unresolved. This TCR was recovered from an adult who was a healthcare worker with PCR-confirmed SARS-CoV-2 infection or an uninfected control (not recorded which). Sample: whole blood, taken at baseline. The CDR3 nucleotides read TGTGCCAGCAGTTTATTCGCCGAGACCCAGTACTTC. It encodes CASSLFAETQYF.